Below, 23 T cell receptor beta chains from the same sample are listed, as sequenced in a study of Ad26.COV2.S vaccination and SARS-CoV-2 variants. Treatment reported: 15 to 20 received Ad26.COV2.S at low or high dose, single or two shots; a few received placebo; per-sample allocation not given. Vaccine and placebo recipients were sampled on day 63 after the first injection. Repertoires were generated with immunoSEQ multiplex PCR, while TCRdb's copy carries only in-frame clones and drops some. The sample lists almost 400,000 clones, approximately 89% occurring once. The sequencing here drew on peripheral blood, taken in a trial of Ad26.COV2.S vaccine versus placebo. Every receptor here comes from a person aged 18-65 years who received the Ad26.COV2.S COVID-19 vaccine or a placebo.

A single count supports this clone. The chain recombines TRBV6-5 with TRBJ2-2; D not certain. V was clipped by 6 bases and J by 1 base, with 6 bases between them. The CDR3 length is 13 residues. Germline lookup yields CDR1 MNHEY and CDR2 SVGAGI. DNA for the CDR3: TGTGCCAGCAGGTCAGAGAACACCGGGGAGCTGTTTTTT. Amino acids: CASRSENTGELFF.

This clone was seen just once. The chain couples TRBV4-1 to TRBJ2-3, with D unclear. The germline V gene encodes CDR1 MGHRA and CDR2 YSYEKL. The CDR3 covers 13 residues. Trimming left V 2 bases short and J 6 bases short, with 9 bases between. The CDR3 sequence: CASSQRPGDTQYF. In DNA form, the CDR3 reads TGCGCCAGCAGCCAAAGGCCCGGGGATACGCAGTATTTT.

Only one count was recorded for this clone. CDR3 amino acids: CASSLSGTGFGNTIYF. The CDR3 DNA reads as TGTGCCAGCAGTTTATCGGGGACAGGGTTTGGAAACACCATATATTTT. The gene calls are TRBV27 and TRBJ1-3, with TRBD1 matching over 9 bases. V dropped 0 bases and J dropped 3; count of bases not matched to a gene: 3. Germline lookup yields CDR1 MNHEY and CDR2 SMNVEV (reference sequence). The CDR3 runs 16 residues.

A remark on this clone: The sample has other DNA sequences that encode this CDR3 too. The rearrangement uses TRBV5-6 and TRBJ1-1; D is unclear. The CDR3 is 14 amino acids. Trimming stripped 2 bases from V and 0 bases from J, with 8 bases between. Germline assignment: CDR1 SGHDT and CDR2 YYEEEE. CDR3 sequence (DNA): TGTGCCAGCAGCTTATCCGGGATGAACACTGAAGCTTTCTTT. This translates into CASSLSGMNTEAFF.

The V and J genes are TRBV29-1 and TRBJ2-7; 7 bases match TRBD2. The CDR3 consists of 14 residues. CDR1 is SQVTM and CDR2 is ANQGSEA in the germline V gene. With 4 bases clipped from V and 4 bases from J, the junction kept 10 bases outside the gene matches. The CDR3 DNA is TGCAGCGTTGGATGGGCGGGAGTAAATTACGAGCAGTACTTC. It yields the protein CSVGWAGVNYEQYF.

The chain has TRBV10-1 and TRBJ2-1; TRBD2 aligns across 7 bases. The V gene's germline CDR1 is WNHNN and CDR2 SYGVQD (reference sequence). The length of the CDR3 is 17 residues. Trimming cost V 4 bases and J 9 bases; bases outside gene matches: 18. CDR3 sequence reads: CASSATGGLIQDREQFF. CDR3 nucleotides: TGCGCCAGCAGTGCTACGGGAGGTCTGATCCAGGACCGTGAGCAGTTCTTC.

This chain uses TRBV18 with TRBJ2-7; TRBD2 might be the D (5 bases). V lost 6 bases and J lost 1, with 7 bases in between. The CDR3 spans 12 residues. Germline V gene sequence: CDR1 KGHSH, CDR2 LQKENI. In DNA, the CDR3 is TGTGCCAGCTCCCCGGGATCCTACGAGCAGTACTTC. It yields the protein CASSPGSYEQYF.

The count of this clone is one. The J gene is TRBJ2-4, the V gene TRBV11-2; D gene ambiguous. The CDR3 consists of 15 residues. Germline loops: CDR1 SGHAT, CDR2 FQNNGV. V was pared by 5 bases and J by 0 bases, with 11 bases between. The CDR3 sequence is CASSPPGLAKNIQYF. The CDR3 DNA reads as TGTGCCAGCAGCCCCCCCGGTCTAGCCAAAAACATTCAGTACTTC.

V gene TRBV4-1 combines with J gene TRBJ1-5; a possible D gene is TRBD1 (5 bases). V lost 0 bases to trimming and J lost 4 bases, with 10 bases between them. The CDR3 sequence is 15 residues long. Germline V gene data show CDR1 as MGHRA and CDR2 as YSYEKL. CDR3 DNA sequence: TGCGCCAGCAGCCAAGATGTGAAGGGGAATCAGCCCCAGCATTTT. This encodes CASSQDVKGNQPQHF.

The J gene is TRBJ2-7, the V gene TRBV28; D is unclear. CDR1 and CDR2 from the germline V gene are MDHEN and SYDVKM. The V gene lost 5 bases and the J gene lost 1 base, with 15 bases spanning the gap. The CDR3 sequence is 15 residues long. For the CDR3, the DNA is TGTGCCAGCAGTAATAGCAGGACGCCATCCTACGAGCAGTACTTC. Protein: CASSNSRTPSYEQYF. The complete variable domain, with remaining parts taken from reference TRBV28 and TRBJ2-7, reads DVKVTQSSRYLVKRTGEKVFLECVQDMDHENMFWYRQDPGLGLRLIYFSYDVKMKEKGDIPEGYSVSREKKERFSLILESASTNQTSMYLCASSNSRTPSYEQYFGPGTRLTVT.

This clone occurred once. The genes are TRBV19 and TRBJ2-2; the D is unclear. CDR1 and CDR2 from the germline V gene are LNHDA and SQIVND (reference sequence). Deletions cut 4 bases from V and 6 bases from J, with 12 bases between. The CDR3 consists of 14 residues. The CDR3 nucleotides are TGTGCCAGTAGTAGCAACCGGGCCGCCGGGGAGCTGTTTTTT. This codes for CASSSNRAAGELFF.

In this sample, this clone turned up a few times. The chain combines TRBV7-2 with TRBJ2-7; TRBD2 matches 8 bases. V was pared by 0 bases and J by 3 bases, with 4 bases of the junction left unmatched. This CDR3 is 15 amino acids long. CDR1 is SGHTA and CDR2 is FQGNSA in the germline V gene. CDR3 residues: CASSLASGTYYEQYF. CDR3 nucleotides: TGTGCCAGCAGCTTAGCTAGCGGGACCTACTACGAGCAGTACTTC. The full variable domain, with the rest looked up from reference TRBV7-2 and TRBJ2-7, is GAGVSQSPSNKVTEKGKDVELRCDPISGHTALYWYRQSLGQGLEFLIYFQGNSAPDKSGLPSDRFSAERTGGSVSTLTIQRTQQEDSAVYLCASSLASGTYYEQYFGPGTRLTVT.

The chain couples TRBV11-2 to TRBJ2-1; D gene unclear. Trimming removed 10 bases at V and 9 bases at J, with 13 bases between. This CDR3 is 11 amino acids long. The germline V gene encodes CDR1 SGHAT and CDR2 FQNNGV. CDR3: CATAPGSEQFF. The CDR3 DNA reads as TGTGCCACCGCCCCGGGTAGTGAGCAGTTCTTC.

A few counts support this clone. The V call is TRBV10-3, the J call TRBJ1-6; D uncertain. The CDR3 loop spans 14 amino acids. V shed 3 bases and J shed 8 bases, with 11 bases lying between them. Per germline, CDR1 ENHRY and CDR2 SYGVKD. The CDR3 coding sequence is TGTGCCATCAGTGATAGGGCGAAGGATTCACCCCTCCACTTT. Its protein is CAISDRAKDSPLHF.

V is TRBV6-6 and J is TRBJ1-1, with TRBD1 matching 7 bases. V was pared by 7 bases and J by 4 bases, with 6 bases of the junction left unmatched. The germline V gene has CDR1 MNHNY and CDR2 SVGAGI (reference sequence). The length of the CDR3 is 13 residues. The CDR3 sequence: CASNEGARTEAFF. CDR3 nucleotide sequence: TGTGCCAGCAACGAGGGGGCACGCACTGAAGCTTTCTTT.

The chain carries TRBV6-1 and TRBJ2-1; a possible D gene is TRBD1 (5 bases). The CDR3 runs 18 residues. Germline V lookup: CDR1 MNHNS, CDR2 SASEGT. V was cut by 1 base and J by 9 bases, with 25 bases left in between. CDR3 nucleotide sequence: TGTGCCAGCAGTGAAGGCCTCCCCCTTGGGGCTTTCCTCATTGAGCAGTTCTTC. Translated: CASSEGLPLGAFLIEQFF.

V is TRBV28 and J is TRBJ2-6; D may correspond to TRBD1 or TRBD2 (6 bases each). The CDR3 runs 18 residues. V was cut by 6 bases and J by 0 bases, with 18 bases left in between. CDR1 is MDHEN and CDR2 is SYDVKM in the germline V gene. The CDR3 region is CASSPPGAPYSGANVLTF. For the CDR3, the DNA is TGTGCCAGCAGCCCTCCGGGGGCCCCTTACTCTGGGGCCAACGTCCTGACTTTC. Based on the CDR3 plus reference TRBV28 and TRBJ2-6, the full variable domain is DVKVTQSSRYLVKRTGEKVFLECVQDMDHENMFWYRQDPGLGLRLIYFSYDVKMKEKGDIPEGYSVSREKKERFSLILESASTNQTSMYLCASSPPGAPYSGANVLTFGAGSRLTVL.

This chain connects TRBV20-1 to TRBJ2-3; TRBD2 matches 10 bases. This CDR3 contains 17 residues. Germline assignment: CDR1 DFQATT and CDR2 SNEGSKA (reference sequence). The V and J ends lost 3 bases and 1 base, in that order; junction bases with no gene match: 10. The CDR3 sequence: CSASGLAGDPRTDTQYF. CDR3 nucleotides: TGCAGTGCTAGTGGGCTAGCGGGAGACCCGCGCACAGATACGCAGTATTTT.

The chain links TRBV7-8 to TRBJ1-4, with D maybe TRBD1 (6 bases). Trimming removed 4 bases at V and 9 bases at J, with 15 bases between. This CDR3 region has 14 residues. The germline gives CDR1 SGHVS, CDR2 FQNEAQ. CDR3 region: CASSYKSTGQKLFF. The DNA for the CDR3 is TGTGCCAGCAGCTATAAGTCGACAGGACAAAAACTGTTTTTT.

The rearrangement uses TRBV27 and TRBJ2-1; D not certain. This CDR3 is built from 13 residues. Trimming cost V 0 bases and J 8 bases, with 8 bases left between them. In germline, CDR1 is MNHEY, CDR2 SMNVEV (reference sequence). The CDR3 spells CASSLSLVDEQFF. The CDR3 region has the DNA TGTGCCAGCAGTTTATCCCTAGTAGATGAGCAGTTCTTC.

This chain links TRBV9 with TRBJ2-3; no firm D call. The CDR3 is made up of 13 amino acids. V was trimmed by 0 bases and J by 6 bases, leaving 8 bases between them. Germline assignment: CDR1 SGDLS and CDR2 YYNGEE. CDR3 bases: TGTGCCAGCAGCGTAGGGCTAGTCGATACGCAGTATTTT. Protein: CASSVGLVDTQYF.

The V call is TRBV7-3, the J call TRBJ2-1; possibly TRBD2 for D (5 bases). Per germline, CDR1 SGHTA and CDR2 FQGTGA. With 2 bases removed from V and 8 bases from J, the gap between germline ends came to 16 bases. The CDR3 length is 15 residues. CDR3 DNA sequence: TGTGCCAGCAGCTTAGGGCAGGTCCCGGAGGATGAGCAGTTCTTC. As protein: CASSLGQVPEDEQFF. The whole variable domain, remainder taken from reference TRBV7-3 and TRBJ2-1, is GAGVSQTPSNKVTEKGKYVELRCDPISGHTALYWYRQSLGQGPEFLIYFQGTGAADDSGLPNDRFFAVRPEGSVSTLKIQRTERGDSAVYLCASSLGQVPEDEQFFGPGTRLTVL.

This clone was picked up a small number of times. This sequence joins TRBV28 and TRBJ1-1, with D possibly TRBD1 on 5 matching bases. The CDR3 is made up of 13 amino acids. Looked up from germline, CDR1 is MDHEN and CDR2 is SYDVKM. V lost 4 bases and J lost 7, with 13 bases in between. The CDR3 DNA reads TGTGCCAGCAGTTGGTTTGACAGCGATGAAGCTTTCTTT. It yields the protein CASSWFDSDEAFF.